This entry describes one T cell receptor (beta chain). Antigen: not known. These data belong to a study of T cell responses to AZD1222 COVID-19 vaccine. Study outcomes and limitations: Spike-wide coverage was observed for vaccine-associated CD4 TCRs, with dominant responses at 160-218 and 743-854. The study reported that nearly half of spike-specific TCRs target unmutated variant regions. With two AZD1222 doses given, Spike-specific TCR breadth and depth both rose. Just a handful of AZD1222 recipients tested seropositive at baseline.

TCRdb's table, derived via immunoSEQ multiplex PCR, lists solely in-frame clones and lacks some. Of some 87,000 clones detected, 80% to 90% appear once; the ten largest clones hold 30% to 40%. The sequenced sample was peripheral blood, obtained on day 0 of AZD1222 vaccination. This TCR was recovered from an adult in good health.

CDR3 residues: CASSLGVGGARNEQFF. In DNA, the CDR3 is TGCGCCAGCAGCCTAGGAGTTGGGGGAGCTAGGAATGAGCAGTTCTTC. The gene calls are TRBV4-1 and TRBJ2-1, with D perhaps TRBD1 or TRBD2 (5 bases each). The CDR3 length is 16 residues. Germline-derived CDR1 and CDR2 are MGHRA and YSYEKL. V gave up 4 bases and J gave up 7 bases, with 20 bases separating them.